This TCR beta chain appears in the sequencing data of a study of T cells after somatic rescue of genetic block. This CDR3 has 17 residues. Sequencing was performed with immunoSEQ multiplex PCR; in TCRdb, only in-frame clones are kept and a portion is missing. The data hold roughly 55,000 clones, with about 96% observed a single time. Sequencing was done on a sample of peripheral blood mononuclear cells (PBMCs). This chain connects TRBV21-1 to TRBJ1-6. TRBV21-1 is a pseudogene locus. This TCR was recovered from a child less than two years old. The CDR3 bases are TGTGCCAGCAGCAAAGGGAGCAAGGGCCTCTATAATTCACCCCTCCACTTT. Protein sequence: CASSKGSKGLYNSPLHF.